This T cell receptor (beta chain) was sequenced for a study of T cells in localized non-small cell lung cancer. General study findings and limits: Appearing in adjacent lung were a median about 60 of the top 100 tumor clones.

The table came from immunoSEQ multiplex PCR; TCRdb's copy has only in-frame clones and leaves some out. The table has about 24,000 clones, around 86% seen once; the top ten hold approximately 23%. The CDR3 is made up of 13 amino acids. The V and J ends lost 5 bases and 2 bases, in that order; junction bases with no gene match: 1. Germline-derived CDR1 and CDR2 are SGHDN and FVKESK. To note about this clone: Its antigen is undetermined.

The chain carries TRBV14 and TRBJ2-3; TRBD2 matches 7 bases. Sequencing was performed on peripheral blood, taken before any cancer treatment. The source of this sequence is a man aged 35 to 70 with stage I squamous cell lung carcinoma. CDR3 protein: CASSSGITDTQYF. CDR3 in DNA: TGTGCCAGCAGCAGCGGGATCACAGATACGCAGTATTTT.